Sequencing of this TCR beta chain was carried out in a study of CD8+CD57+ T cells in acquired aplastic anemia listed by TCRdb under 2018. General notes on the study: A mean of 3.2 ug of DNA, ranging from roughly 0.19 to 30 ug, was extracted from sorted CD4+ and CD8+ cells. A CD8+CD57+ expansion meant a frequency higher than the mean frequency seen in healthy subjects. Paper-wide results and their limitations: Roughly 29 CD8+ CDR3 sequences were shared between patients and controls but appeared highly expressed in patients and within their immunodominant clones. No significant difference in CD8+ Simpson's diversity was found between patients and healthy controls (P=0.060).

Genomic DNA was used as template for profiling of TCR beta VDJ combinations and CDR3 sequences. An Illumina HiSeq 2000 was the platform used for TCR repertoire sequencing. The original methods were these. TRBV/TRBJ rearrangement plots, CDR3 size and DJ length profiles, and Simpson's diversity index were used to evaluate the repertoires. The most abundant DNA sequence in the deep sequencing data was defined as the immunodominant clone. CDR3 amino acid sequences were screened for sharing across subjects and were compared with published repertoires and the VDJdb database. The raw public data were reprocessed by TCRdb itself: fastp quality trimming at Q25, MiXCR clonotype calling, in-frame beta chains only. Entries are consolidated by CDR3 protein sequence, retaining the most common genes and DNA. The V and J calls reflect TCRdb's pipeline rather than the authors' work. The sample yields about 260,000 distinct CDR3 sequences; approximately 86% were counted once. 35% to 50% of the sample goes to the ten largest clones.

Reading from cysteine to phenylalanine, the CDR3 counts 12 amino acids. Kept here is only the CDR3 DNA, which spans 36 bases and is read in frame from base 1. Deletion took 5 bases off V and 6 bases off J, with a span of 8 bases between the germline ends. The germline V gene specifies SGHTA as CDR1 and FQGNSA as CDR2. Flow cytometry had shown CD8+CD57+ cell expansion in the patients selected for sequencing. All patients had severe acquired aplastic anemia diagnosed by International Study of Aplastic Anemia and Agranulocytosis and Camitta criteria. At the time blood was sampled, none of the patients had received any therapy. TCR repertoires of sorted CD4+ and CD8+ blood T cells from severe aplastic anemia patients and healthy subjects were deep-sequenced in the study. In the USA, patient enrollment took place under clinicaltrials.gov protocols 00001620, 01623167, 00001397, 00071045, 00081523 and 00961064. Ficoll-Paque density gradient centrifugation was used to isolate peripheral blood mononuclear cells. Before DNA was extracted, CD4+ and CD8+ T cells were sorted using either FACS or magnetic beads.

Concerning this clonotype: It lacks a known antigen. The input lacks base qualities; no much larger clone sits a single base away.

The V gene is TRBV7-2 and the J gene is TRBJ2-1, and perhaps TRBD1 as D gene, on 5 matching bases. The receptor was derived from a human donor with aplastic anemia. Specimen: sorted CD4+, CD8+, or CD8+CD57+ T cells (not recorded which) from PBMCs. In nucleotides, the sequence is TGTGCCAGCAGCCTCGACAGCAATGAGCAGTTCTTC. Its coded protein is CASSLDSNEQFF.